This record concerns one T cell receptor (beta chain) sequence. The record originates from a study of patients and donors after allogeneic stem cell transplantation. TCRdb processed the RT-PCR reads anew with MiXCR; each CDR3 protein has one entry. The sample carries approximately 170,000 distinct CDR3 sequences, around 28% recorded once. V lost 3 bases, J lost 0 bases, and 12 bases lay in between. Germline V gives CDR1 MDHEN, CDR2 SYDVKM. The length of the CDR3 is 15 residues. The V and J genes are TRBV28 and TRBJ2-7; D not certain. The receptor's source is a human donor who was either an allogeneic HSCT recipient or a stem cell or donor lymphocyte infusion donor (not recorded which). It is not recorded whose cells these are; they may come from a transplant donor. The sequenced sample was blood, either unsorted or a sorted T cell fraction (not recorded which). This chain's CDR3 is CASSLVPTASYEQYF. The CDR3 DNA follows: TGTGCCAGCAGTTTGGTCCCTACAGCCTCCTACGAGCAGTACTTC.